Each of the 18 T cell receptor beta chains below was sequenced from the same sample in a study of blood T cell repertoires in COVID-19. TCRdb's copy holds only in-frame clones and misses some; the assay was immunoSEQ multiplex PCR. The table includes under 30,000 clones, about 88% detected once. Sequenced input: peripheral blood. These receptors came from a human donor in a cohort sampled during active COVID-19. The donor label of this sample is uncertain.

The rearrangement links TRBV4-1 to TRBJ2-1, with D possibly TRBD1 on 6 matching bases. The CDR3 length is 16 residues. V was shortened by 4 bases and J by 5 bases, with 18 bases between the two germline ends. Germline lookup yields CDR1 MGHRA and CDR2 YSYEKL. The CDR3 coding sequence is TGCGCCAGCAGCCCCATGGGCAGGGGCCATAACAATGAGCAGTTCTTC. As protein: CASSPMGRGHNNEQFF.

This clone is a singleton in its sample. The CDR3 is CASSPSYQGSYNEQFF. DNA of the CDR3: TGTGCCAGTAGTCCATCTTATCAGGGAAGCTACAATGAGCAGTTCTTC. The genes are TRBV19 and TRBJ2-1; possible D gene TRBD1, 5 bases. This CDR3 region has 16 residues. The germline V and J ends were trimmed by 5 bases and 3 bases, with 17 bases remaining between them. Germline V gene sequence: CDR1 LNHDA, CDR2 SQIVND (reference sequence).

The chain employs TRBV4-2 and TRBJ2-7; the match to TRBD2 covers 9 bases. Germline CDR1 reads LGHNA; CDR2 reads YNFKEQ. There are 13 residues in the CDR3. V lost 8 bases, J lost 3 bases, and 5 bases stayed unmatched. CDR3 nucleotide sequence: TGTGCCAGCGCGACTAGCGGTTACTACGAGCAGTACTTC. Its protein is CASATSGYYEQYF.

The rearrangement uses TRBV5-5 and TRBJ2-7, with 8 bases that match TRBD1. Germline V gene sequence: CDR1 SGHKS, CDR2 YYEKEE (reference sequence). V was pared by 4 bases and J by 1 base, with 4 bases of the junction left unmatched. The length of the CDR3 is 14 residues. CDR3 nucleotides: TGTGCCAGCAGCCCTCGACAGGGGTCCTACGAGCAGTACTTC. As protein: CASSPRQGSYEQYF. The full variable domain, completed using reference TRBV5-5 and TRBJ2-7, is DAGVTQSPTHLIKTRGQQVTLRCSPISGHKSVSWYQQVLGQGPQFIFQYYEKEERGRGNFPDRFSARQFPNYSSELNVNALLLGDSALYLCASSPRQGSYEQYFGPGTRLTVT.

The chain carries TRBV12-3 or TRBV12-4 and TRBJ2-1; tentatively, D is TRBD1 (6 bases). Trimming cost V 4 bases and J 8 bases, with 9 bases left between them. This CDR3 contains 12 residues. The CDR3: CASSSNRDEQFF. The CDR3 region has the DNA TGTGCCAGCAGTTCCAACAGGGATGAGCAGTTCTTC.

The chain has TRBV2 and TRBJ2-1; 7 bases align to TRBD2. The V and J ends lost 1 base and 2 bases, in that order; junction bases with no gene match: 2. Per germline, CDR1 SNHLY and CDR2 FYNNEI. CDR3 length: 15 residues. CDR3 region: CASSEERGTYNEQFF. The DNA for the CDR3 is TGTGCCAGCAGTGAAGAGCGGGGAACCTACAATGAGCAGTTCTTC. Supplemented by reference TRBV2 and TRBJ2-1, the full variable domain reads EPEVTQTPSHQVTQMGQEVILRCVPISNHLYFYWYRQILGQKVEFLVSFYNNEISEKSEIFDDQFSVERPDGSNFTLKIRSTKLEDSAMYFCASSEERGTYNEQFFGPGTRLTVL.

This chain uses TRBV5-1 with TRBJ2-7, with D unclear. The CDR3 has 16 residues. V lost 3 bases, J lost 2 bases, and 18 bases lay in between. Germline-derived CDR1 and CDR2 are SGHRS and YFSETQ. The CDR3: CASSSLHATLTYEQYF. CDR3 bases: TGCGCCAGCAGCTCCTTACACGCGACTTTAACCTACGAGCAGTACTTC.

This clone was found a few times. J is TRBJ1-1 and V is TRBV4-2; 8 bases are shared with TRBD1. J gave up 6 bases and V 0 bases, and 9 bases lay outside the gene matches. Germline V gives CDR1 LGHNA, CDR2 YNFKEQ. The CDR3 contains 16 residues. CDR3 coding DNA: TGTGCCAGCAGCCAAGATTGGGGCAGGGGGCTCTCTGAAGCTTTCTTT. Its protein product is CASSQDWGRGLSEAFF.

The chain recombines TRBV11-2 with TRBJ2-2, with TRBD2 matching over 12 bases. Germline CDR1 SGHAT, CDR2 FQNNGV. The CDR3 covers 16 residues. V dropped 7 bases and J dropped 3; count of bases not matched to a gene: 6. CDR3 amino acids: CASNQLAGGYTGELFF. As DNA, the CDR3 is TGTGCCAGCAACCAACTAGCGGGAGGATACACCGGGGAGCTGTTTTTT. The full variable domain, rest sourced from reference TRBV11-2 and TRBJ2-2, is EAGVAQSPRYKIIEKRQSVAFWCNPISGHATLYWYQQILGQGPKLLIQFQNNGVVDDSQLPKDRFSAERLKGVDSTLKIQPAKLEDSAVYLCASNQLAGGYTGELFFGEGSRLTVL.

The V gene is TRBV30, the J gene TRBJ1-4; 7 bases map to TRBD1. Germline CDR1 GTSNPN, CDR2 SVGIG (reference sequence). The CDR3 sequence is 11 residues long. J lost 6 bases, V lost 5 bases, and 0 bases had no gene match. The DNA for the CDR3 is TGTGCCTGGGGACAGGATGAAAAACTGTTTTTT. It encodes CAWGQDEKLFF.

J is TRBJ2-2 and V is TRBV6-4; TRBD1 aligns across 8 bases. Germline V gives CDR1 MRHNA, CDR2 SNTAGT. The CDR3 contains 14 residues. V lost 6 bases to trimming and J lost 4 bases; unmatched junction nucleotides: 4. Here the CDR3 DNA reads TGTGCCAGCAGCAGCGACAGGGGCACCGGGGAGCTGTTTTTT. It codes for CASSSDRGTGELFF.

V gene TRBV27 combines with J gene TRBJ2-2; weak D call: TRBD2 (5 bases). V lost 3 bases and J 0 bases, leaving 11 bases between the germline ends. Germline CDR1 MNHEY, CDR2 SMNVEV (reference sequence). CDR3 length equals 16 residues. Here the CDR3 DNA reads TGTGCCAGCAGTTTCATAGCGACACCGAACACCGGGGAGCTGTTTTTT. Translating gives CASSFIATPNTGELFF.

This chain links TRBV4-2 with TRBJ1-1; TRBD1 might be the D (5 bases). Germline V gene lookup returns CDR1 LGHNA and CDR2 YNFKEQ. V lost 2 bases, J lost 3 bases, and 19 bases lay in between. This CDR3 region has 17 residues. The CDR3 spells CASSQISTVQGHTEAFF. CDR3 sequence (DNA): TGTGCCAGCAGCCAAATTAGTACGGTGCAGGGCCACACTGAAGCTTTCTTT.

The V call is TRBV29-1, the J call TRBJ2-7; D may be TRBD2 (5 bases). Germline values: CDR1 SQVTM, CDR2 ANQGSEA. Trimming removed 3 bases from V and 6 bases from J, with 12 bases in between. The CDR3 sequence is 12 residues long. The DNA for the CDR3 is TGCAGCGTTGATGCCGGAGAGGGCGAGCAGTACTTC. This translates into CSVDAGEGEQYF.

CDR3 residues: CASSHHRGTGELFF. In DNA, the CDR3 is TGCGCCAGCAGTCACCACAGGGGGACCGGGGAGCTGTTTTTT. This sequence joins TRBV23-1 and TRBJ2-2; the match to TRBD1 covers 8 bases. TRBV23-1 is treated as an ORF (open reading frame) with a function not yet certain. This CDR3 is 14 amino acids long. The V and J ends lost 3 bases and 5 bases, in that order; junction bases with no gene match: 2.

The genes are TRBV18 and TRBJ2-2; the match to TRBD2 covers 8 bases. J gave up 8 bases and V 1 base, and 15 bases lay outside the gene matches. In germline, CDR1 is KGHSH, CDR2 LQKENI. The CDR3 spans 18 residues. The CDR3: CASSPRASTGTSAGELFF. CDR3 bases: TGTGCCAGCTCACCACGGGCCAGCACCGGGACTAGTGCAGGGGAGCTGTTTTTT. Drawing the rest from reference TRBV18 and TRBJ2-2, the complete variable domain is NAGVMQNPRHLVRRRGQEARLRCSPMKGHSHVYWYRQLPEEGLKFMVYLQKENIIDESGMPKERFSAEFPKEGPSILRIQQVVRGDSAAYFCASSPRASTGTSAGELFFGEGSRLTVL.

The chain links TRBV10-3 to TRBJ2-7; perhaps TRBD2 as D (6 bases). Germline loops: CDR1 ENHRY, CDR2 SYGVKD. The V end was cut by 0 bases, the J end by 2 bases, with 14 bases between. The CDR3 consists of 16 residues. CDR3 sequence (DNA): TGTGCCATCAGTGAGTCCCGGACGGGGACTCCCTACGAGCAGTACTTC. The encoded protein is CAISESRTGTPYEQYF.

This chain joins TRBV7-8 and TRBJ2-2; D is perhaps TRBD1 (6 bases). Germline CDR1 SGHVS, CDR2 FQNEAQ. Trimming shortened V by 9 bases and J by 1 base, and 9 bases separated the two germline ends. This CDR3 has 13 residues. The CDR3 DNA is TGTGCCAGACAGGGTTTGAACACCGGGGAGCTGTTTTTT. Amino acid sequence: CARQGLNTGELFF. Supplemented by reference TRBV7-8 and TRBJ2-2, the full variable domain reads GAGVSQSPRYKVAKRGQDVALRCDPISGHVSLFWYQQALGQGPEFLTYFQNEAQLDKSGLPSDRFFAERPEGSVSTLKIQRTQQEDSAVYLCARQGLNTGELFFGEGSRLTVL.